This is a list of T cell receptor beta chains from one sample in a study of shared T cell receptors in the human thymus. Here immunoSEQ multiplex PCR was the method, and the copy in TCRdb shows in-frame clones only, minus some. Here the sample spans under 700,000 clones, roughly 74% being singletons. In addition, the sample was reused for a study of human thymus T cells.

Sequenced material: thymocytes. The receptors were sampled from a boy in the first two years of life with a congenital heart defect. CDR3s include the opening cysteine and the closing phenylalanine or tryptophan. The D gene is left open where the match is weak. Clone size is stated in some rows and not others, as once, few, many or a class when expanded.

d_call,v_call,j_call,clone_size,cdr3_aa,cdr3_nt
TRBD2,TRBV5-1,TRBJ2-1,once,CASSWGLAGVVSYNEQFF,TGCGCCAGCAGCTGGGGACTAGCGGGAGTTGTTTCCTACAATGAGCAGTTCTTC
TRBD1,TRBV7-2,TRBJ2-2,.,CASSNPAGQGVTGELFF,TGTGCCAGCAGCAACCCAGCGGGACAGGGCGTCACCGGGGAGCTGTTTTTT
TRBD2,TRBV6-1,TRBJ2-7,.,CASSEGAGAPEQYF,TGTGCCAGCAGTGAGGGAGCGGGAGCGCCCGAGCAGTACTTC
TRBD2,TRBV6-6,TRBJ2-7,few,CASRGWAGGPYEQYF,TGTGCCAGCAGGGGCTGGGCGGGAGGCCCCTACGAGCAGTACTTC
.,TRBV29-1,TRBJ1-1,.,CSVPGENTEAFF,TGCAGCGTTCCAGGGGAGAACACTGAAGCTTTCTTT
TRBD1,TRBV25-1,TRBJ1-2,.,CATQTGGQGADGYTF,TGTGCCACTCAAACGGGGGGACAGGGGGCTGATGGCTACACCTTC
.,TRBV7-2,TRBJ2-7,.,CASSQRVGDEQYF,TGTGCCAGCAGCCAACGGGTCGGGGACGAGCAGTACTTC
.,TRBV19,TRBJ2-2,.,CASSGGDRTTGELFF,TGTGCCAGTAGTGGGGGGGACAGGACTACCGGGGAGCTGTTTTTT
TRBD1,TRBV5-1,TRBJ2-6,.,CASSLFLGQGVSGANVLTF,TGCGCCAGCAGCTTGTTTTTAGGACAGGGGGTCTCTGGGGCCAACGTCCTGACTTTC
.,TRBV7-2,TRBJ2-2,.,CASSLGRVNTGELFF,TGTGCCAGCAGCTTAGGGCGGGTAAACACCGGGGAGCTGTTTTTT
TRBD2,TRBV4-2,TRBJ2-3,.,CASSQDKAGGYTDTQYF,TGTGCCAGCAGCCAAGATAAAGCGGGAGGATACACAGATACGCAGTATTTT
TRBD1,TRBV7-9,TRBJ2-1,.,CASSPLLDRAKSSYEQFF,TGTGCCAGCAGCCCCCTTCTTGACAGGGCAAAAAGTTCCTATGAGCAGTTCTTC
TRBD1,TRBV29-1,TRBJ1-3,.,CSVDQPGQGNTIYF,TGCAGCGTTGATCAACCGGGACAGGGAAACACCATATATTTT
.,TRBV15,TRBJ1-2,.,CATSRNSGLPNSGYTF,TGTGCCACCAGCAGAAACTCGGGACTCCCTAACTCTGGCTACACCTTC
.,TRBV4-2,TRBJ1-4,.,CASSQEKQPVPEGQEKLFF,TGTGCCAGCAGCCAAGAAAAACAGCCCGTACCAGAGGGACAAGAAAAACTGTTTTTT
.,TRBV20-1,TRBJ1-1,.,CSAPGPTEAFF,TGCAGTGCTCCTGGGCCCACTGAAGCTTTCTTT
.,TRBV28,TRBJ2-5,few,CASTAEETQYF,TGTGCCAGCACGGCGGAAGAGACCCAGTACTTC
TRBD2,TRBV30,TRBJ2-7,.,CAWGSGGYEQYF,TGTGCCTGGGGCTCCGGGGGGTACGAGCAGTACTTC
.,TRBV11-3,TRBJ1-1,.,CASSPLPSSTEAFF,TGTGCCAGCAGCCCCCTACCTTCTTCGACTGAAGCTTTCTTT
TRBD1,TRBV5-4,TRBJ1-2,.,CASSPRTGEDYGYTF,TGTGCCAGCAGCCCACGGACAGGGGAGGACTATGGCTACACCTTC
TRBD1,TRBV19,TRBJ1-5,.,CASGRRGRRDQPQHF,TGTGCCAGCGGACGCAGGGGGCGGAGGGATCAGCCCCAGCATTTT
TRBD1,TRBV7-8,TRBJ1-4,.,CASSSGQGTSWEAEKLFF,TGTGCCAGCAGCTCTGGACAGGGGACATCGTGGGAGGCTGAAAAACTGTTTTTT
.,TRBV30,TRBJ1-2,.,CAWKDSKANYGYTF,TGTGCCTGGAAGGACTCTAAAGCTAACTATGGCTACACCTTC
TRBD1,TRBV7-9,TRBJ2-7,.,CASSALSGTGAYEQYF,TGTGCCAGCAGCGCTCTTTCCGGGACAGGGGCCTACGAGCAGTACTTC
.,TRBV7-9,TRBJ2-7,.,CASSGGTVISYEQYF,TGTGCCAGCAGCGGAGGGACAGTGATCTCCTACGAGCAGTACTTC
TRBD1,TRBV19,TRBJ1-5,.,CASTWRGGGQGIDQPQHF,TGTGCCAGTACCTGGAGGGGGGGCGGACAGGGGATAGATCAGCCCCAGCATTTT
TRBD1,TRBV29-1,TRBJ1-2,.,CSVEMGQGADYGYTF,TGCAGCGTTGAAATGGGGCAGGGGGCTGACTATGGCTACACCTTC
TRBD2,TRBV7-2,TRBJ2-7,.,CASASGLAPHEQYF,TGTGCCAGCGCGTCGGGACTAGCGCCCCACGAGCAGTACTTC
TRBD1,TRBV25-1,TRBJ1-5,once,CASSTRDREQPQHF,TGTGCCAGCAGTACCCGGGACAGGGAACAGCCCCAGCATTTT
.,TRBV5-1,TRBJ2-2,.,CASRPGDLNTGELFF,TGCGCCAGCAGGCCAGGGGACCTGAACACCGGGGAGCTGTTTTTT
.,TRBV4-3,TRBJ2-5,.,CASSQEGGSGTQYF,TGCGCCAGCAGCCAAGAAGGCGGGTCGGGGACCCAGTACTTC
.,TRBV27,TRBJ2-3,once,CASSFPGSTDTQYF,TGTGCCAGCAGTTTTCCGGGAAGCACAGATACGCAGTATTTT
.,TRBV5-1,TRBJ2-5,.,CASSSILQETQYF,TGCGCCAGCAGCTCTATATTACAAGAGACCCAGTACTTC
.,TRBV25-1,TRBJ1-1,.,CASSELEGSNTEAFF,TGTGCCAGCAGTGAATTGGAGGGATCAAACACTGAAGCTTTCTTT
.,TRBV4-3,TRBJ2-1,.,CASSQGRQVFSYNEQFF,TGCGCCAGCAGCCAGGGAAGACAGGTCTTTTCCTACAATGAGCAGTTCTTC
.,TRBV18,TRBJ1-1,once,CASSPVGEGNTEAFF,TGTGCCAGCTCACCAGTGGGAGAAGGGAACACTGAAGCTTTCTTT
.,TRBV27,TRBJ2-7,once,CASSFFRGYEQYF,TGTGCCAGCAGTTTTTTCAGGGGCTACGAGCAGTACTTC
.,TRBV7-2,TRBJ1-2,.,CASSLAKPGLYGYTF,TGTGCCAGCAGCTTAGCGAAACCGGGTCTATATGGCTACACCTTC
TRBD1,TRBV27,TRBJ2-7,.,CASSSSGGPYEQYF,TGTGCCAGCAGTAGCTCAGGGGGCCCCTACGAGCAGTACTTC
TRBD1,TRBV4-3,TRBJ2-1,.,CASSQAPGQGPREPYNEQFF,TGCGCCAGCAGCCAAGCACCGGGACAGGGACCGCGGGAACCCTACAATGAGCAGTTCTTC
.,TRBV11-1,TRBJ2-7,.,CASGKRTDTYEQYF,TGTGCCAGCGGAAAGCGAACGGACACCTACGAGCAGTACTTC
.,TRBV30,TRBJ1-5,.,CAWSPYINQPQHF,TGTGCCTGGAGTCCTTATATCAATCAGCCCCAGCATTTT
.,TRBV2,TRBJ1-2,.,CASIKSRSGYTF,TGTGCCAGCATCAAGAGTCGTTCTGGCTACACCTTC
TRBD2,TRBV29-1,TRBJ2-4,.,CSVEEGGVTNIQYF,TGCAGCGTTGAGGAGGGAGGGGTCACAAACATTCAGTACTTC
.,TRBV5-8,TRBJ2-7,.,CASSPEALPKYEQYF,TGTGCCAGCAGCCCTGAGGCACTGCCCAAGTACGAGCAGTACTTC
.,TRBV1,TRBJ2-3,few,CTSSQDITGRTSGTDTQYF,TGCACCAGCAGCCAAGATATAACAGGTCGGACTAGTGGCACAGATACGCAGTATTTT
TRBD2,TRBV18,TRBJ2-3,.,CASSPRLAGSTDTQYF,TGTGCCAGCTCACCACGCCTAGCGGGAAGCACAGATACGCAGTATTTT
.,TRBV15,TRBJ2-7,.,CATSGGRQFDYEQYF,TGTGCCACCAGCGGGGGGAGGCAATTCGACTACGAGCAGTACTTC
TRBD1,TRBV27,TRBJ1-5,.,CASSLTRDRGRQPQHF,TGTGCCAGCAGCCTCACCCGGGACAGGGGTCGTCAGCCCCAGCATTTT
TRBD1,TRBV27,TRBJ2-1,.,CASTPGQGHNEQFF,TGTGCCAGCACCCCGGGACAGGGTCACAATGAGCAGTTCTTC
.,TRBV19,TRBJ2-1,.,CASSANSGEVYNEQFF,TGTGCCAGTAGCGCGAATAGCGGAGAAGTCTACAATGAGCAGTTCTTC
TRBD2,TRBV7-8,TRBJ2-3,.,CASSLGLLAGTDTQYF,TGTGCCAGCAGCTTAGGCCTTCTAGCGGGAACAGATACGCAGTATTTT
TRBD1,TRBV4-2,TRBJ2-7,.,CASSPRDRQYPYEQYF,TGTGCCAGCAGCCCCAGGGACAGGCAATATCCCTACGAGCAGTACTTC
TRBD2,TRBV15,TRBJ2-5,.,CATSSRASGRATYTVQETQYF,TGTGCCACCAGCAGCAGGGCTAGCGGGAGGGCCACGTACACTGTCCAAGAGACCCAGTACTTC
TRBD1,TRBV18,TRBJ2-3,once,CASSPQGAGTDTQYF,TGTGCCAGCTCACCGCAGGGGGCCGGCACAGATACGCAGTATTTT
.,TRBV10-1,TRBJ2-7,.,CASSESSYYEQYF,TGCGCCAGCAGTGAGTCGTCGTACTACGAGCAGTACTTC
.,TRBV2,TRBJ1-2,.,CASSDRGAANYGYTF,TGTGCCAGCAGTGACAGGGGAGCTGCTAACTATGGCTACACCTTC
.,TRBV15,TRBJ1-3,.,CATSSAAPDSLAGNTIYF,TGTGCCACCAGCTCCGCGGCCCCGGACTCCTTGGCTGGAAACACCATATATTTT